The 18 T cell receptor beta chains below were found in one sample sequenced in a study of shared clonotypes between healthy human individuals. Data came from immunoSEQ multiplex PCR; TCRdb stores just in-frame clones and leaves some out. The sample contains 1,500,000 or so clones, roughly 98.5% of which appear only once. Specimen: naive CD4+ T cells sorted from blood. Subset noted: CD45RA+ positively selected. The origin of the receptors is a man aged 30-40 years in good health.

The rearrangement joins TRBV5-1 to TRBJ2-1, with D maybe TRBD2 (5 bases). Germline CDR1 SGHRS, CDR2 YFSETQ. This CDR3 is built from 15 residues. V was cut by 4 bases and J by 0 bases, with 11 bases left in between. The CDR3 coding sequence is TGCGCCAGCAGCCAGGACTTGAGCTCCTACAATGAGCAGTTCTTC. Translated, it gives CASSQDLSSYNEQFF.

V is TRBV11-2 and J is TRBJ2-5, with D perhaps TRBD1 (6 bases). Trimming removed 4 bases from V and 7 bases from J, with 16 bases in between. CDR3 length equals 14 residues. The V gene's germline CDR1 is SGHAT and CDR2 FQNNGV. The chain's CDR3 is CASSSPRRGGTQYF. In nucleotides, the CDR3 is TGTGCCAGCAGCTCCCCCAGACGAGGGGGGACCCAGTACTTC.

This sequence joins TRBV10-2 and TRBJ2-1; no reliable D call. Trimming shortened V by 1 base and J by 7 bases, and 2 bases separated the two germline ends. Germline-derived CDR1 and CDR2 are WSHSY and SAAADI. There are 11 residues in the CDR3. CDR3 nucleotide sequence: TGCGCCAGCAGTGAGTTGAATGAGCAGTTCTTC. It encodes CASSELNEQFF.

The chain combines TRBV19 with TRBJ1-2, with D unclear. The CDR3 sequence is 14 residues long. The germline gives CDR1 LNHDA, CDR2 SQIVND (reference sequence). Trimming removed 3 bases at V and 8 bases at J, with 16 bases between. CDR3 sequence reads: CASSIPSQVGGYTF. In nucleotides, the CDR3 is TGTGCCAGTAGTATTCCGAGCCAGGTCGGCGGCTACACCTTC.

The rearrangement joins TRBV7-3 to TRBJ2-3; a possible D gene is TRBD1 (6 bases). Trimming cost V 5 bases and J 0 bases, with 12 bases left between them. CDR1 and CDR2 from the germline V gene are SGHTA and FQGTGA. The CDR3 covers 15 residues. The CDR3 protein is CASSLGHSSTDTQYF. The CDR3, as DNA: TGTGCCAGCAGCCTGGGACATTCCAGCACAGATACGCAGTATTTT. Looking up the rest from reference TRBV7-3 and TRBJ2-3 gives the full variable domain: GAGVSQTPSNKVTEKGKYVELRCDPISGHTALYWYRQSLGQGPEFLIYFQGTGAADDSGLPNDRFFAVRPEGSVSTLKIQRTERGDSAVYLCASSLGHSSTDTQYFGPGTRLTVL.

The chain uses TRBV16 and TRBJ2-7, with D perhaps given as TRBD1 or TRBD2 (5 bases each). Germline CDR1 KGHSY, CDR2 FQNENV. The germline V and J ends were trimmed by 2 bases and 4 bases, with 18 bases remaining between them. The CDR3 extends over 16 amino acids. CDR3 amino acids: CASSQKAEGWRYEQYF. Here the CDR3 DNA reads TGTGCCAGCAGCCAAAAAGCCGAGGGGTGGAGGTACGAGCAGTACTTC.

CDR3: CASSFGGWGDRTDTQYF. The CDR3, as DNA: TGTGCCAGCAGTTTCGGTGGTTGGGGGGACCGCACAGATACGCAGTATTTT. The genes are TRBV28 and TRBJ2-3; D is perhaps TRBD2 (6 bases). CDR1 is MDHEN and CDR2 is SYDVKM in the germline V gene. Trimming removed 3 bases from V and 1 base from J, with 17 bases in between. The CDR3 covers 17 residues.

The chain has TRBV10-2 and TRBJ1-1; no definite D call. This CDR3 has 14 amino acids. CDR1 and CDR2 (germline): WSHSY, SAAADI. V dropped 8 bases and J dropped 1 base, with 14 bases sitting between them. The CDR3 reads CASRSLVRNTEAFF. The CDR3 DNA sequence: TGCGCCAGCCGATCTTTGGTTCGGAACACTGAAGCTTTCTTT.

The chain carries TRBV6-1 and TRBJ1-5; D might be TRBD1 (5 bases). CDR3 size: 15 residues. CDR1 MNHNS and CDR2 SASEGT come from the germline V gene. V was shortened by 4 bases and J by 0 bases, with 10 bases between the two germline ends. CDR3 sequence (DNA): TGTGCCAGCAGTGGTCAGGGCTTTAGCAATCAGCCCCAGCATTTT. This translates into CASSGQGFSNQPQHF.

This sequence joins TRBV10-3 and TRBJ1-5; 10 bases agree with TRBD1. The CDR3 extends over 15 amino acids. V was clipped by 1 base and J by 5 bases; unmatched bases: 2. In germline, CDR1 is ENHRY, CDR2 SYGVKD. The DNA of the CDR3 is TGTGCCATCAGTGAGTTCGGACAGGGGGATCAGCCCCAGCATTTT. It is translated as CAISEFGQGDQPQHF.

The V call is TRBV29-1, the J call TRBJ2-1; 13 positions match TRBD2. The CDR3 totals 16 residues. After removal of 6 bases from V and 2 bases from J, the junction contained 7 bases not matched to a gene. Germline V CDR1 and CDR2: SQVTM, ANQGSEA. CDR3 amino acids: CSVVTGTSGAYNEQFF. The CDR3 DNA reads as TGCAGCGTCGTTACCGGGACTAGCGGGGCCTACAATGAGCAGTTCTTC.

J is TRBJ2-2 and V is TRBV9; 10 bases are a match to TRBD2. The CDR3 loop spans 16 amino acids. From germline, CDR1 is SGDLS and CDR2 YYNGEE. Germline trimming cut 4 bases from V and 6 bases from J; bases unmatched to any gene: 9. Here the CDR3 DNA reads TGTGCCAGCAGCACTACTCTAGCGGGAGCGGCCGGGGAGCTGTTTTTT. Amino acid sequence: CASSTTLAGAAGELFF.

This chain uses TRBV2 with TRBJ1-1; the match to TRBD1 covers 7 bases. Germline CDR1 is SNHLY and CDR2 is FYNNEI. This CDR3 has 14 residues. V lost 6 bases to trimming and J lost 1 base; unmatched junction nucleotides: 5. The CDR3 DNA sequence: TGTGCCAGCAGAACGGGACAGTCGAACACTGAAGCTTTCTTT. Translation gives CASRTGQSNTEAFF.

V and J are TRBV7-9 and TRBJ2-3, with 7 positions matching TRBD2. Germline V gives CDR1 SEHNR, CDR2 FQNEAQ (reference sequence). After removal of 8 bases from V and 0 bases from J, the junction contained 5 bases not matched to a gene. The CDR3 is 14 amino acids. CDR3 loop: CASVGGVSTDTQYF. In nucleotides, the CDR3 is TGTGCCAGCGTTGGGGGGGTCAGCACAGATACGCAGTATTTT.

This sequence joins TRBV20-1 and TRBJ1-1; D is uncertain. The V gene lost 4 bases and the J gene lost 0 bases, with 3 bases spanning the gap. The CDR3 runs to 11 residues. Per germline, CDR1 DFQATT and CDR2 SNEGSKA (reference sequence). CDR3 amino acids: CSANVNTEAFF. DNA of the CDR3: TGCAGTGCTAACGTGAACACTGAAGCTTTCTTT.

The V and J genes are TRBV7-2 and TRBJ1-1; D remains ambiguous. The V gene's germline CDR1 is SGHTA and CDR2 FQGNSA. There are 11 residues in the CDR3. V was pared by 5 bases and J by 3 bases, with 4 bases between. CDR3 bases: TGTGCCAGCAGCCCAGACACTGAAGCTTTCTTT. This encodes CASSPDTEAFF.

This chain joins TRBV7-2 and TRBJ1-1; a possible D gene is TRBD1 (6 bases). CDR3 size: 13 residues. V was pared by 2 bases and J by 7 bases, with 11 bases between. Germline CDR1 and CDR2: SGHTA and FQGNSA. CDR3 nucleotide sequence: TGTGCCAGCAGCTTAAGGACAGCCATTGAAGCTTTCTTT. Translated: CASSLRTAIEAFF.

The chain uses TRBV2 and TRBJ2-3, with 11 bases fitting TRBD2. The CDR3 totals 15 residues. Germline lookup yields CDR1 SNHLY and CDR2 FYNNEI. Unmatched junction bases numbered 6, after V lost 6 bases and J lost 4 bases. The CDR3 spells CASRELAGVPDTQYF. The CDR3 bases are TGTGCCAGCAGGGAACTAGCGGGAGTTCCAGATACGCAGTATTTT.